This note documents a single T cell receptor (beta chain) sequence. These data come from a study of blood T cell repertoires in COVID-19. Study-level information: Samples of COVID-19 (acute and convalescent) were obtained from the United States, Italy and Spain.

Clones were sequenced by immunoSEQ multiplex PCR, and TCRdb holds only the in-frame ones, with some missing. Among fewer than 200,000 clones listed, under 85% were seen once. V dropped 6 bases and J dropped 3; count of bases not matched to a gene: 6. This CDR3 spans 15 amino acids. Germline V CDR1 and CDR2: SGHRS, YFSETQ. Sequenced material: peripheral blood. The clonotype comes from a human donor in a cohort sampled during active COVID-19. The chain has TRBV5-1 and TRBJ1-3; 10 nucleotides agree with TRBD1. In DNA form, the CDR3 reads TGCGCCAGCACGGCTGACAGGGGGCATGGAAACACCATATATTTT. It encodes CASTADRGHGNTIYF. Full variable domain (missing parts from reference TRBV5-1 and TRBJ1-3): KAGVTQTPRYLIKTRGQQVTLSCSPISGHRSVSWYQQTPGQGLQFLFEYFSETQRNKGNFPGRFSGRQFSNSRSEMNVSTLELGDSALYLCASTADRGHGNTIYFGEGSWLTVV.